Listed below are T cell receptor beta chains from one sample, sequenced in a study of T cell responses to AZD1222 COVID-19 vaccine. Sequencing used immunoSEQ multiplex PCR; TCRdb keeps in-frame clones, though not all of them. Found here are some 150,000 clones, roughly 90% of them singletons; the top ten hold more than 4%. Sequencing used peripheral blood, obtained 28 days after the second AZD1222 dose. The origin of the receptors is an adult who received the AZD1222 COVID-19 vaccine. The CDR3 runs from the conserved cysteine through the conserved F or W. Each record gives: V gene, clone size, J gene, D gene, CDR3 DNA, CDR3 protein. The D gene is left open where the match is weak. The size field is filled for only some rows; it gives once, few, many or a size class.

V gene: TRBV6-5
clone size: .
J gene: TRBJ1-1
D gene: TRBD1
CDR3 DNA: TGTGCCAGCAGTTCTGGGGACAGGGCCCACGCTGAAGCTTTCTTT
CDR3 protein: CASSSGDRAHAEAFF

V gene: TRBV12-3/TRBV12-4
clone size: .
J gene: TRBJ1-5
D gene: .
CDR3 DNA: TGTGCCAGCAGTTTAGACAGTGATCAGCCCCAGCATTTT
CDR3 protein: CASSLDSDQPQHF

V gene: TRBV6-5
clone size: .
J gene: TRBJ1-2
D gene: .
CDR3 DNA: TGTGCCAGCAGTTCGACCAGCTATGGCTACACCTTC
CDR3 protein: CASSSTSYGYTF

V gene: TRBV19
clone size: once
J gene: TRBJ1-1
D gene: .
CDR3 DNA: TGTGCCAGTAGTATAGGAGGAGGTGCGACCACTGAAGCTTTCTTT
CDR3 protein: CASSIGGGATTEAFF

V gene: TRBV28
clone size: .
J gene: TRBJ1-6
D gene: .
CDR3 DNA: TGTGCCAGCAGTGAGACACGTTCACCCCTCCACTTT
CDR3 protein: CASSETRSPLHF

V gene: TRBV6-5
clone size: .
J gene: TRBJ1-1
D gene: TRBD1
CDR3 DNA: TGTGCCAGCAGTACCTTAAAGGACAGGGGTGAAGCTTTCTTT
CDR3 protein: CASSTLKDRGEAFF

V gene: TRBV30
clone size: .
J gene: TRBJ1-2
D gene: .
CDR3 DNA: TGTGCCTGGAGTGCTGCTGGGGGGTTTGGTGGGTATGGCTACACCTTC
CDR3 protein: CAWSAAGGFGGYGYTF

V gene: TRBV27
clone size: .
J gene: TRBJ1-1
D gene: .
CDR3 DNA: TGTGCCAGCAGTCATGGGACAAGATACATGAACACTGAAGCTTTCTTT
CDR3 protein: CASSHGTRYMNTEAFF

V gene: TRBV3-1/TRBV3-2
clone size: .
J gene: TRBJ1-6
D gene: TRBD1
CDR3 DNA: TGTGCCAGCAGCCCTGGGACAGGGGCTGCGAGCTCCTATAATTCACCCCTCCACTTT
CDR3 protein: CASSPGTGAASSYNSPLHF

V gene: TRBV5-4
clone size: .
J gene: TRBJ1-2
D gene: .
CDR3 DNA: TGTGCCAGCAGCCGGGAGGACTATGGCTACACCTTC
CDR3 protein: CASSREDYGYTF

V gene: TRBV19
clone size: .
J gene: TRBJ1-2
D gene: .
CDR3 DNA: TGTGCCAGTAACGATATAAGGGGGGACTATGGCTACACCTTC
CDR3 protein: CASNDIRGDYGYTF

V gene: TRBV16
clone size: .
J gene: TRBJ1-1
D gene: .
CDR3 DNA: TGTGCCAGCAGCCGACGCAACCTCCAGCCCGATGAAGCTTTCTTT
CDR3 protein: CASSRRNLQPDEAFF

V gene: TRBV29-1
clone size: .
J gene: TRBJ1-2
D gene: .
CDR3 DNA: TGCAGCGTTGGGGGGCCGGATAACTATGGCTACACCTTC
CDR3 protein: CSVGGPDNYGYTF

V gene: TRBV14
clone size: .
J gene: TRBJ2-1
D gene: .
CDR3 DNA: TGTGCCAGCAGCCAAGAACGTTCCTACAATGAGCAGTTCTTC
CDR3 protein: CASSQERSYNEQFF

V gene: TRBV2
clone size: .
J gene: TRBJ1-2
D gene: TRBD1
CDR3 DNA: TGTGCCAGCCATCCCCCGGGACAGGGTCAGATTGCGAGCGGCTACACCTTC
CDR3 protein: CASHPPGQGQIASGYTF

V gene: TRBV11-3
clone size: few
J gene: TRBJ1-2
D gene: TRBD1
CDR3 DNA: TGTGCCAGCAGCTTAAATGGACAGGGCCGGTATGGCTACACCTTC
CDR3 protein: CASSLNGQGRYGYTF

V gene: TRBV29-1
clone size: .
J gene: TRBJ2-5
D gene: .
CDR3 DNA: TGCAGCGTTGCCGGACAGTTAGAGACCCAGTACTTC
CDR3 protein: CSVAGQLETQYF

V gene: TRBV11-3
clone size: .
J gene: TRBJ2-5
D gene: .
CDR3 DNA: TGTGCCAGCAGCCCTGCCGGGGAGACCCAGTACTTC
CDR3 protein: CASSPAGETQYF

V gene: TRBV18
clone size: .
J gene: TRBJ1-1
D gene: .
CDR3 DNA: TGTGCCAGCTCACCCCCCCGAGGAGGAATGAACACTGAAGCTTTCTTT
CDR3 protein: CASSPPRGGMNTEAFF

V gene: TRBV12-3/TRBV12-4
clone size: .
J gene: TRBJ1-2
D gene: .
CDR3 DNA: TGTGCCAGCGGGGGTGACAGGCCCTATGGCTACACCTTC
CDR3 protein: CASGGDRPYGYTF

V gene: TRBV7-2
clone size: .
J gene: TRBJ1-2
D gene: TRBD1
CDR3 DNA: TGTGCCAGCAGCTTATGGGACAGCGGTGGCTACACCTTC
CDR3 protein: CASSLWDSGGYTF

V gene: TRBV6-1
clone size: .
J gene: TRBJ1-2
D gene: .
CDR3 DNA: TGTGCCAGCAGTGAATTCGACAGTAACTATGGCTACACCTTC
CDR3 protein: CASSEFDSNYGYTF

V gene: TRBV5-1
clone size: .
J gene: TRBJ1-1
D gene: .
CDR3 DNA: TGCGCCAGCAGCTTGGGAGACAACTCTCTAAGGGGCACTGAAGCTTTCTTT
CDR3 protein: CASSLGDNSLRGTEAFF

V gene: TRBV2
clone size: few
J gene: TRBJ2-7
D gene: TRBD2
CDR3 DNA: TGTGCCAGCAGTACGGATAGCGGGGTGCCTTATTCCTACGAGCAGTACTTC
CDR3 protein: CASSTDSGVPYSYEQYF

V gene: TRBV30
clone size: .
J gene: TRBJ1-6
D gene: .
CDR3 DNA: TGTGCCTGGAGTGACAGTTCTTATAATTCACCCCTCCACTTT
CDR3 protein: CAWSDSSYNSPLHF

V gene: TRBV5-1
clone size: .
J gene: TRBJ2-3
D gene: TRBD2
CDR3 DNA: TGCGCCAGCAGCCCTCCGGCGGGGGGCCGAGGTACGCAGTATTTT
CDR3 protein: CASSPPAGGRGTQYF

V gene: TRBV3-1/TRBV3-2
clone size: once
J gene: TRBJ1-5
D gene: .
CDR3 DNA: TGTGCCAGCAGCCAAGGGGACAGCAATCAGCCCCAGCATTTT
CDR3 protein: CASSQGDSNQPQHF

V gene: TRBV25-1
clone size: .
J gene: TRBJ1-1
D gene: .
CDR3 DNA: TGTGTCAGCAGTGAGGCAGGTGTATCAACTGAAGCTTTCTTT
CDR3 protein: CVSSEAGVSTEAFF

V gene: TRBV19
clone size: .
J gene: TRBJ2-7
D gene: .
CDR3 DNA: TGTGCCAGTAGTATAGTATCCGGCGAGCAGTACTTC
CDR3 protein: CASSIVSGEQYF

V gene: TRBV2
clone size: .
J gene: TRBJ2-3
D gene: TRBD2
CDR3 DNA: TGTGCCAGCAGTGAATTAGGGACTAGCGGGGGGAGCACAGATACGCAGTATTTT
CDR3 protein: CASSELGTSGGSTDTQYF

V gene: TRBV30
clone size: .
J gene: TRBJ1-3
D gene: .
CDR3 DNA: TGTGCCTGGAGTGTTGAAGGGGCACCCGGCTGGAGAAACACCATATATTTT
CDR3 protein: CAWSVEGAPGWRNTIYF

V gene: TRBV3-1/TRBV3-2
clone size: .
J gene: TRBJ2-1
D gene: .
CDR3 DNA: TGTGCCAGCAGCCAAGATCGGGGGCTAGTACCCTTCTTC
CDR3 protein: CASSQDRGLVPFF

V gene: TRBV7-9
clone size: .
J gene: TRBJ2-1
D gene: .
CDR3 DNA: TGTGCCAGCAGCTTAGGGGGGTATGAGCAGTTCTTC
CDR3 protein: CASSLGGYEQFF

V gene: TRBV12-3/TRBV12-4
clone size: .
J gene: TRBJ1-5
D gene: .
CDR3 DNA: TGTGCCAGCAGCAGGGTCCGCAATCAGCCCCAGCATTTT
CDR3 protein: CASSRVRNQPQHF

V gene: TRBV6-4
clone size: few
J gene: TRBJ2-3
D gene: TRBD2
CDR3 DNA: TGTGCCAGCAGTGACTCTAGCGGGGGGGCCACAGATACGCAGTATTTT
CDR3 protein: CASSDSSGGATDTQYF

V gene: TRBV18
clone size: .
J gene: TRBJ2-2
D gene: .
CDR3 DNA: TGTGCCAGCTCACCGGGACGGATGAACACCGGGGAGCTGTTTTTT
CDR3 protein: CASSPGRMNTGELFF

V gene: TRBV9
clone size: .
J gene: TRBJ2-5
D gene: .
CDR3 DNA: TGTGCCAGCAGCCCCTGGGGGGGGACAGGAGCACAAGAGACCCAGTACTTC
CDR3 protein: CASSPWGGTGAQETQYF

V gene: TRBV29-1
clone size: .
J gene: TRBJ1-2
D gene: TRBD1
CDR3 DNA: TGCAGCGTTGAAGCAGGGGGCCGTGGCTACACCTTC
CDR3 protein: CSVEAGGRGYTF

V gene: TRBV6-8
clone size: .
J gene: TRBJ2-3
D gene: TRBD2
CDR3 DNA: TGTGCCAGCAGTTACTCCTTAGCGGGAAACCTAAAGAGCACAGATACGCAGTATTTT
CDR3 protein: CASSYSLAGNLKSTDTQYF

V gene: TRBV29-1
clone size: .
J gene: TRBJ2-2
D gene: TRBD2
CDR3 DNA: TGCAGCGTTGTACTAGCGGGGGGGTATAGGCACACCGGGGAGCTGTTTTTT
CDR3 protein: CSVVLAGGYRHTGELFF